A single sample gave rise to the 29 T cell receptor beta chains below, sequenced in a study of a mutant IDH1 vaccine in newly diagnosed glioma. Data came from immunoSEQ multiplex PCR; TCRdb stores just in-frame clones and leaves some out. The data hold 38,000 or so clones, with just over 90% observed a single time. This sample's time point: week 5, during vaccination. Each dose delivered 300 ug of mutant IDH1 20-mer peptide subcutaneously with imiquimod. Their specific antigens are unknown. The sample here was PBMCs, taken from a glioma patient whose treatment included an IDH1 peptide vaccine. All receptors derive from a man aged 45-60 years with glioma.

This clone was detected a few times. This sequence joins TRBV2 and TRBJ2-1; D uncertain. Trimming stripped 7 bases from V and 0 bases from J, with 16 bases between. Germline loops: CDR1 SNHLY, CDR2 FYNNEI. This CDR3 has 16 amino acids. This CDR3 is CASMGSPSSSYNEQFF. DNA for the CDR3: TGTGCCAGCATGGGTAGCCCGTCGAGCTCCTACAATGAGCAGTTCTTC.

CDR3 nucleotides: TGTGCCAGCAGTTATCCGGGAGTTTCGTCCTACGAGCAGTACTTC. Its translation: CASSYPGVSSYEQYF. V gene TRBV28 combines with J gene TRBJ2-7; weak D call: TRBD2 (6 bases). V dropped 4 bases and J dropped 1 base, with 14 bases sitting between them. From germline, CDR1 is MDHEN and CDR2 SYDVKM. The CDR3 has 15 amino acids.

The genes are TRBV6-6 and TRBJ2-7; the D is unclear. CDR1 is MNHNY, CDR2 SVGAGI, per germline (reference sequence). CDR3 size: 12 residues. The germline V and J ends were trimmed by 5 bases and 5 bases, with 10 bases remaining between them. CDR3 sequence (DNA): TGTGCCAGCAGTATATGGGTCAACGAGCAGTACTTC. Protein sequence: CASSIWVNEQYF.

The V and J genes are TRBV28 and TRBJ1-2, with a possible D match to TRBD1 (5 bases). The ends were cut back, 10 bases at V and 8 bases at J, with 14 bases in the middle. The germline gives CDR1 MDHEN, CDR2 SYDVKM. The CDR3 is made up of 11 amino acids. In DNA, the CDR3 is TGTGCCACCTCGACAGTAGACGGCTACACCTTC. It is translated as CATSTVDGYTF.

This chain joins TRBV28 and TRBJ1-5; D unresolved. Germline V CDR1 and CDR2: MDHEN, SYDVKM. This CDR3 is 13 amino acids long. Trimming removed 4 bases from V and 0 bases from J, with 4 bases in between. Written as DNA, the CDR3 is TGTGCCAGCAGTTCCGATAGCAATCAGCCCCAGCATTTT. Protein sequence: CASSSDSNQPQHF.

CDR3 loop: CASSLSGRRETQYF. The CDR3 DNA reads TGTGCCAGCAGTTTAAGCGGGAGACGAGAGACCCAGTACTTC. The J gene is TRBJ2-5, the V gene TRBV6-1, with TRBD2 identical over 8 bases. The CDR3 runs 14 residues. Germline V CDR1 and CDR2: MNHNS, SASEGT. The V and J ends lost 5 bases and 4 bases, in that order; junction bases with no gene match: 6.

The chain has TRBV11-2 and TRBJ2-7; TRBD2 aligns across 10 bases. V was clipped by 5 bases and J by 2 bases; unmatched bases: 6. The CDR3 has 15 residues. Germline-derived CDR1 and CDR2 are SGHAT and FQNNGV. CDR3 sequence (DNA): TGTGCCAGCAGCAGGGGACTAGCGACCACCTACGAGCAGTACTTC. Translation: CASSRGLATTYEQYF.

This clone was observed a single time. The V and J genes are TRBV4-2 and TRBJ2-1, with TRBD2 identical over 8 bases. The J segment lost 3 bases and the V segment lost 4 bases, leaving 8 bases of the junction unmatched. The V gene's germline CDR1 is LGHNA and CDR2 YNFKEQ. The CDR3 sequence is 16 residues long. As DNA, the CDR3 is TGTGCCAGCAGCCCCCGTGCGGGGGGCCTCTACAATGAGCAGTTCTTC. Its protein is CASSPRAGGLYNEQFF.

This chain connects TRBV7-2 to TRBJ2-1; D ambiguous. CDR3 size: 16 residues. The V gene's germline CDR1 is SGHTA and CDR2 FQGNSA. Trimming left V 1 base short and J 5 bases short, with 15 bases between. CDR3 coding DNA: TGTGCCAGCAGCTTAGTAGTGGATTTGCACCACAATGAGCAGTTCTTC. This encodes CASSLVVDLHHNEQFF.

This chain joins TRBV10-2 and TRBJ2-7, with D uncertain. The CDR3 sequence is 14 residues long. V was trimmed by 3 bases and J by 3 bases, leaving 12 bases between them. CDR1 and CDR2 (germline): WSHSY, SAAADI. CDR3 in amino acids: CASSDPRVFYEQYF. CDR3 in DNA: TGCGCCAGCAGTGACCCTAGGGTTTTCTACGAGCAGTACTTC.

The chain uses TRBV4-1 and TRBJ2-6; TRBD1 might be the D (6 bases). The CDR3 length is 17 residues. Germline values: CDR1 MGHRA, CDR2 YSYEKL. V lost 2 bases, J lost 2 bases, and 13 bases lay in between. CDR3 DNA: TGCGCCAGCAGCCAAAGGGGGATCCCGCCTGGGGCCAACGTCCTGACTTTC. It is translated as CASSQRGIPPGANVLTF.

The chain carries TRBV7-8 and TRBJ1-1; 7 bases fit TRBD1. The junction had 7 bases not matched to a gene; V was cut back by 5 bases and J by 7 bases. CDR1 and CDR2 from the germline V gene are SGHVS and FQNEAQ. This CDR3 spans 13 amino acids. CDR3 DNA sequence: TGTGCCAGCAGCACAGACAGGGCGATTGAAGCTTTCTTT. This translates into CASSTDRAIEAFF.

The chain employs TRBV5-1 and TRBJ2-1, with TRBD1 matching 10 bases. Trimming removed 1 base from V and 8 bases from J; junction bases left unmatched: 6. Per germline, CDR1 SGHRS and CDR2 YFSETQ. This CDR3 is 15 amino acids long. The CDR3 region is CASSLSLTGGDEQFF. In DNA, the CDR3 is TGCGCCAGCAGCTTGTCCCTGACAGGGGGCGATGAGCAGTTCTTC. The full variable domain, completed using reference TRBV5-1 and TRBJ2-1, is KAGVTQTPRYLIKTRGQQVTLSCSPISGHRSVSWYQQTPGQGLQFLFEYFSETQRNKGNFPGRFSGRQFSNSRSEMNVSTLELGDSALYLCASSLSLTGGDEQFFGPGTRLTVL.

The chain employs TRBV6-5 and TRBJ1-5; D is unclear. The length of the CDR3 is 13 residues. With 5 bases removed from V and 5 bases from J, the gap between germline ends came to 10 bases. CDR1 is MNHEY and CDR2 is SVGAGI in the germline V gene. CDR3: CASSRPNHQPQHF. DNA for the CDR3: TGTGCCAGCAGTCGGCCAAATCATCAGCCCCAGCATTTT.

The CDR3 DNA sequence: TGTGCCAGCAGTTCCCCAGGACAGAGTGAAAAACTGTTTTTT. This translates into CASSSPGQSEKLFF. The chain has TRBV6-6 and TRBJ1-4; perhaps TRBD1 as D (6 bases). CDR3 length: 14 residues. The ends were cut back, 4 bases at V and 7 bases at J, with 13 bases in the middle. The germline V gene encodes CDR1 MNHNY and CDR2 SVGAGI (reference sequence).

The chain recombines TRBV28 with TRBJ1-2, with TRBD1 matching 11 bases. V lost 6 bases to trimming and J lost 3 bases; unmatched junction nucleotides: 12. This CDR3 has 17 residues. CDR1 and CDR2 from the germline V gene are MDHEN and SYDVKM. CDR3 amino acids: CASRFYSGTGGHYGYTF. CDR3 coding DNA: TGTGCCAGCAGATTCTACTCCGGGACAGGGGGTCACTATGGCTACACCTTC.

J is TRBJ2-7 and V is TRBV5-1, with D possibly called TRBD1 or TRBD2 (5 bases each). CDR1 is SGHRS, CDR2 YFSETQ, per germline. The V gene lost 4 bases and the J gene lost 2 bases, with 13 bases spanning the gap. This CDR3 contains 14 residues. The CDR3 DNA is TGCGCCAGCAGCCTCCGGGACGGAACCTACGAGCAGTACTTC. Translation: CASSLRDGTYEQYF.

The chain couples TRBV27 to TRBJ1-3; D gene unclear. Germline V gene data show CDR1 as MNHEY and CDR2 as SMNVEV (reference sequence). The germline V and J ends were trimmed by 3 bases and 0 bases, with 3 bases remaining between them. The CDR3 covers 13 residues. The CDR3 loop is CASSFDSGNTIYF. The CDR3 nucleotides are TGTGCCAGCAGTTTTGACTCTGGAAACACCATATATTTT.

This clone was counted once. The gene calls are TRBV5-1 and TRBJ2-1; no clear D. V was clipped by 3 bases and J by 4 bases, with 11 bases between them. The CDR3 runs 14 residues. Germline V gene sequence: CDR1 SGHRS, CDR2 YFSETQ. The CDR3 nucleotides read TGCGCCAGCAGCTCGGACGGCGCGTACAATGAGCAGTTCTTC. Translating it yields CASSSDGAYNEQFF.

This chain uses TRBV18 with TRBJ2-7; D remains ambiguous. CDR1 is KGHSH and CDR2 is LQKENI in the germline V gene. V was trimmed by 2 bases and J by 3 bases, leaving 11 bases between them. The CDR3 contains 14 residues. CDR3 protein: CASSPSPFNYEQYF. Here the CDR3 DNA reads TGTGCCAGCTCACCATCCCCATTCAACTACGAGCAGTACTTC.

About this clone: Germline is not matched at one junction end, which may reflect a read error. The V and J genes are TRBV10-1 and TRBJ1-1; TRBD1 might be the D (5 bases). CDR3 size: 14 residues. Germline V lookup: CDR1 WNHNN, CDR2 SYGVQD (reference sequence). CDR3: CTSSEYRGSTEAFF. Here the CDR3 DNA reads TGCACCAGCAGTGAATATAGGGGAAGCACTGAAGCTTTCTTT.

The chain couples TRBV4-2 to TRBJ2-7; 9 bases agree with TRBD1. CDR1 and CDR2 from the germline V gene are LGHNA and YNFKEQ. V trimming: 3 bases; J trimming: 2 bases; junction bases outside the gene matches: 11. The CDR3 totals 17 residues. The CDR3 sequence is CASSHSIGTGKTYEQYF. Here the CDR3 DNA reads TGTGCCAGCAGCCACTCTATCGGGACAGGGAAAACCTACGAGCAGTACTTC.

This clone was counted between two and nine times. V usage is TRBV18 and J usage is TRBJ1-5; D is possibly TRBD1 (5 bases). Germline V gene sequence: CDR1 KGHSH, CDR2 LQKENI. V lost 3 bases, J lost 0 bases, and 12 bases lay in between. The CDR3 length is 16 residues. CDR3 nucleotide sequence: TGTGCCAGCTCACCGTTCGACAGCGATAGCAATCAGCCCCAGCATTTT. It codes for CASSPFDSDSNQPQHF.

CDR3 protein: CASSSRTSGRAGVETQYF. CDR3 nucleotides: TGTGCCAGCAGCTCGCGGACTAGCGGGAGGGCCGGGGTGGAGACCCAGTACTTC. This chain joins TRBV7-8 and TRBJ2-5, with TRBD2 identical over 15 bases. The trim removed 4 bases at V and 5 bases at J, leaving 11 bases unmatched. CDR3 length: 18 amino acids. The germline gives CDR1 SGHVS, CDR2 FQNEAQ.

The J gene is TRBJ2-7, the V gene TRBV7-2; weak D call: TRBD1 (6 bases). Germline CDR1 SGHTA, CDR2 FQGNSA. CDR3 length equals 15 residues. V was pared by 3 bases and J by 6 bases, with 18 bases between. The CDR3, as DNA: TGTGCCAGCAGCTTCGTATTATCGGCAGGGGCCGAGCAGTACTTC. Translation gives CASSFVLSAGAEQYF.

The V call is TRBV25-1, the J call TRBJ2-5, with D unclear. V was trimmed by 2 bases and J by 4 bases, leaving 2 bases between them. CDR1 is MGHDK, CDR2 SYGVNS, per germline. The CDR3 runs to 11 residues. The CDR3 reads CASSEGETQYF. The CDR3, as DNA: TGTGCCAGCAGTGAAGGAGAGACCCAGTACTTC.

The chain links TRBV5-5 to TRBJ2-7; D may be TRBD1 (6 bases). V lost 2 bases, J lost 4 bases, and 13 bases lay in between. Germline loops: CDR1 SGHKS, CDR2 YYEKEE (reference sequence). The CDR3 has 14 amino acids. CDR3 sequence (DNA): TGTGCCAGCAGCTTTCGGACAGCCGGGTACGAGCAGTACTTC. Translated: CASSFRTAGYEQYF. The whole variable domain, filled in from reference TRBV5-5 and TRBJ2-7, reads DAGVTQSPTHLIKTRGQQVTLRCSPISGHKSVSWYQQVLGQGPQFIFQYYEKEERGRGNFPDRFSARQFPNYSSELNVNALLLGDSALYLCASSFRTAGYEQYFGPGTRLTVT.

The genes are TRBV5-1 and TRBJ2-1; 7 bases are shared with TRBD1. Germline V gene sequence: CDR1 SGHRS, CDR2 YFSETQ. V lost 0 bases and J lost 10; bases outside the gene matches: 13. The CDR3 runs 16 residues. The CDR3 nucleotides are TGCGCCAGCAGCTTGGGGGGGTGGGACAGTGGTGGGGAGCAGTTCTTC. Translating gives CASSLGGWDSGGEQFF.

In this sample, this clone turned up once. This sequence joins TRBV5-5 and TRBJ2-7, with 10 bases fitting TRBD1. The CDR3 covers 14 residues. CDR1 and CDR2 (germline): SGHKS, YYEKEE (reference sequence). J was trimmed by 3 bases and V by 4 bases; bases with no gene match: 4. The CDR3 spells CASSRGQGDYEQYF. DNA for the CDR3: TGTGCCAGCAGCAGAGGACAGGGGGACTACGAGCAGTACTTC.